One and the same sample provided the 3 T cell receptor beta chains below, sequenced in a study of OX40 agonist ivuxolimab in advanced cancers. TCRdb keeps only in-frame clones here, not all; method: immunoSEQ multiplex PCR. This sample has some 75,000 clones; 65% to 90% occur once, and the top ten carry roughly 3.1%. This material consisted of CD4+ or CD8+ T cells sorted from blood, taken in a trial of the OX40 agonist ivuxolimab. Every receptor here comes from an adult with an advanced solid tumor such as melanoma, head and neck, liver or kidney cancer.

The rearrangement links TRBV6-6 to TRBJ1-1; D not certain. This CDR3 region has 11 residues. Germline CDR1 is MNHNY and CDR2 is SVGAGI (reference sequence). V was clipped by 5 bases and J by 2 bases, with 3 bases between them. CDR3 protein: CASSTNTEAFF. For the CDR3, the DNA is TGTGCCAGCAGTACCAACACTGAAGCTTTCTTT.

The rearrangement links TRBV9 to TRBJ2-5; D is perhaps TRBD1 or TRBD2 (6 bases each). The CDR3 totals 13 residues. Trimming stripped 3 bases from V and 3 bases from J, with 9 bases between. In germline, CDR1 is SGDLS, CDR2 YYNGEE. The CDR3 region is CASSGGAEETQYF. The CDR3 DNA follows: TGTGCCAGCAGCGGGGGGGCGGAAGAGACCCAGTACTTC.

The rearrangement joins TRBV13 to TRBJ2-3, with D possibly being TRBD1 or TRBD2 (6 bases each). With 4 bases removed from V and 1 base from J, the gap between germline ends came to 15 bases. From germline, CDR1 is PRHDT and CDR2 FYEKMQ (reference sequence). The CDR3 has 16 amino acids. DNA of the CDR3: TGTGCCAGCAGCTCCACCGACAGGAGGGGCACAGATACGCAGTATTTT. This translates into CASSSTDRRGTDTQYF.